This T cell receptor (beta chain) was profiled in a study of T cell responses to AZD1222 COVID-19 vaccine. Some clones are missing from TCRdb's copy, which holds only in-frame ones; the method was immunoSEQ multiplex PCR. The sample gives nearly 110,000 clones, about 93% of which show up once; roughly 5.6% is in the top ten. The starting material was peripheral blood, obtained 28 days after the second AZD1222 dose. The clonotype originates from an adult who received the AZD1222 COVID-19 vaccine.

In DNA, the CDR3 is TGTGCCAGCAGCCCCGGACTGTTAGAGAATGAAAAACTGTTTTTT. Encoded protein: CASSPGLLENEKLFF. This chain links TRBV13 with TRBJ1-4; D remains unclear. The CDR3 is 15 amino acids. The V gene lost 5 bases and the J gene lost 5 bases, with 15 bases spanning the gap. Looked up from germline, CDR1 is PRHDT and CDR2 is FYEKMQ (reference sequence).